One T cell receptor beta chain is described in this entry. Original handling: Quantification of nucleated cells was approximated via reference gene primer amplification. The data were produced by immunoSEQ multiplex PCR, yet TCRdb's version contains in-frame clones alone and is incomplete. V and J calls and clone size come straight from that table; D and trimming were deduced from the DNA. The table lists 250,000 to 350,000 clones, around 84% of them singletons. This entry is derived from a study of blood T cell repertoires in COVID-19. This CDR3 has 14 amino acids. Sequencing used peripheral blood. This clonotype was obtained from a human donor with COVID-19, enrolled during active disease. The donor label of this sample is uncertain. V and J are TRBV21-1 and TRBJ2-5; the table calls TRBD1, which could not be checked here. TRBV21-1 is shown as a pseudogene. DNA for the CDR3: TGTGCCAGCAGCAACAGACAGGCTCAAGAGACCCAGTACTTC. This encodes CASSNRQAQETQYF.